This passage covers 25 T cell receptor beta chains from one sample sequenced in a study of read filtering for tumor transcriptome and immune sequencing. The library was built from roughly 400 ng RNA with molecular barcoded adaptors for alpha/delta and beta/gamma chains. TCRdb ran MiXCR on the reads and lists one entry per CDR3 protein. There are more than 100,000 distinct CDR3 sequences in the sample; about 13% occur only once, and 8% to 9% lies in the top ten. Sequences were obtained from a population of CD138-negative cells sorted from bone marrow. The receptor set was obtained from a donor aged 40 or over with multiple myeloma.

This clonotype was seen only a few times. The genes are TRBV11-2 and TRBJ2-5, with 8 bases fitting TRBD1. V was pared by 0 bases and J by 4 bases, with 7 bases of the junction left unmatched. The CDR3 length is 16 residues. Germline V gene data show CDR1 as SGHAT and CDR2 as FQNNGV. Here the CDR3 reads CASSLEAGRGRETQYF. The CDR3, as DNA: TGTGCCAGCAGCTTAGAGGCAGGCAGGGGGCGAGAGACCCAGTACTTC. Filled out from reference TRBV11-2 and TRBJ2-5, the complete variable domain reads EAGVAQSPRYKIIEKRQSVAFWCNPISGHATLYWYQQILGQGPKLLIQFQNNGVVDDSQLPKDRFSAERLKGVDSTLKIQPAKLEDSAVYLCASSLEAGRGRETQYFGPGTRLLVL.

Many counts were recorded for this clonotype. The J gene is TRBJ1-1, the V gene TRBV6-1; D not resolved. The CDR3 contains 11 residues. Looked up from germline, CDR1 is MNHNS and CDR2 is SASEGT. The V end was cut by 0 bases, the J end by 7 bases, with 3 bases between. The CDR3: CASSEADEAFF. The DNA for the CDR3 is TGTGCCAGCAGTGAAGCTGATGAAGCTTTCTTT.

In the case of this clonotype: A read error may produce the germline difference seen at one junction end. The chain is built from TRBV5-5 and TRBJ2-6; TRBD1 agrees at 8 bases. The CDR3 is 18 amino acids. The germline gives CDR1 SGHKS, CDR2 YYEKEE (reference sequence). The CDR3 loop reads CASSSETGEETGANVPTF. The DNA of the CDR3 is TGTGCCAGCAGCTCCGAGACAGGGGAGGAGACTGGGGCCAACGTCCCGACATTC. Full variable domain (outside the CDR3, taken from reference TRBV5-5 and TRBJ2-6): DAGVTQSPTHLIKTRGQQVTLRCSPISGHKSVSWYQQVLGQGPQFIFQYYEKEERGRGNFPDRFSARQFPNYSSELNVNALLLGDSALYLCASSSETGEETGANVPTFGAGSRLTVL.

This clonotype was seen repeatedly, ten times or more. The chain carries TRBV20-1 and TRBJ2-1, with no clear D. In germline, CDR1 is DFQATT, CDR2 SNEGSKA (reference sequence). The CDR3 consists of 11 residues. The V and J ends lost 5 bases and 7 bases respectively, with 9 bases between them. The CDR3: CSAQQRNEQFF. The CDR3 coding sequence is TGCAGTGCTCAGCAACGGAATGAGCAGTTCTTC.

This clonotype occurred many times. The chain recombines TRBV20-1 with TRBJ2-2; the D gene is possibly TRBD1 (5 bases). Trimming left V 6 bases short and J 5 bases short, with 16 bases between. Germline CDR1 reads DFQATT; CDR2 reads SNEGSKA (reference sequence). CDR3 length: 14 amino acids. CDR3 in amino acids: CSAEAGSRTGELFF. CDR3 sequence (DNA): TGCAGTGCCGAAGCAGGGTCCCGGACCGGGGAGCTGTTTTTT.

This clonotype came up many times. The rearrangement links TRBV20-1 to TRBJ2-1; 7 nucleotides agree with TRBD2. J was trimmed by 0 bases and V by 1 base; bases with no gene match: 9. This CDR3 contains 17 residues. From germline, CDR1 is DFQATT and CDR2 SNEGSKA (reference sequence). CDR3 sequence reads: CSARGEYGRNSYNEQFF. Here the CDR3 DNA reads TGCAGTGCTAGAGGGGAGTACGGGAGGAACTCCTACAATGAGCAGTTCTTC.

This clonotype was seen only a few times. Since a much larger clone is just one base distant, this may be a read error. It is likely a read error, because the conserved phenylalanine at the end of the CDR3 is missing. The gene calls are TRBV6-1 and TRBJ2-1; tentatively, D is TRBD2 (5 bases). Germline CDR1 MNHNS, CDR2 SASEGT. The CDR3 covers 16 residues. V lost 6 bases and J 2 bases, leaving 17 bases between the germline ends. The CDR3 sequence: CASSVGEDLAYNEQFL. The CDR3 DNA sequence: TGTGCCAGCAGCGTGGGAGAGGACCTGGCCTACAATGAGCAGTTCCTC.

Comments on this clonotype: A far larger clone lies a single base away; this is likely a read error. The chain links TRBV4-3 to TRBJ2-1; maybe TRBD1 (6 bases). This CDR3 spans 16 amino acids. CDR1 and CDR2 (germline): LGHNA, YSLEER. This CDR3 reads CTSSQSWDNSYNEQFF. The CDR3 nucleotides are TGCACCAGCAGCCAATCCTGGGACAACTCCTACAATGAGCAGTTCTTC.

This clonotype was seen more than once but under ten times. The CDR3 carries no conserved terminal phenylalanine or tryptophan, so it likely arises from a read error. Because the CDR3's place on the DNA is in doubt, the DNA is left out and the CDR3 is given as listed by TCRdb. The V call is TRBV7-9, the J call TRBJ2-7; TRBD1, the table's D call, lacks a check against the DNA. CDR1 is SEHNR and CDR2 is FQNEAQ in the germline V gene (reference sequence). The length of the CDR3 is 11 amino acids, counting both ends. The chain's CDR3 is CASSAPTGLLI.

Notes on this clonotype: A much bigger clone sits one base away, suggesting this may be a read error. This chain uses TRBV6-2 or TRBV6-3 with TRBJ1-1, with TRBD1 as a possible D gene (6 bases). Trimming took 1 base from V and 10 from J, leaving 13 bases between them. This CDR3 has 13 amino acids. The germline CDR1 and CDR2 sequences are MNHEY and SVGEGT. The CDR3, as DNA: TGTGCCAGCAGTTACTACAGGGTTGCTGCAGCTTTCTTT. This translates into CASSYYRVAAAFF.

Concerning this clonotype itself: This may be a read error, as it is one base from a much larger clone. The chain has TRBV12-3 or TRBV12-4 and TRBJ2-1, with TRBD2 matching over 9 bases. This CDR3 has 16 amino acids. The CDR3 spells CANSSSRGRAGDEQFF. For the CDR3, the DNA is TGTGCCAACAGTAGCTCTCGCGGGAGGGCCGGGGATGAGCAGTTCTTC.

Many counts were recorded for this clonotype. The rearrangement links TRBV27 to TRBJ1-1; TRBD1 matches at 8 bases. The germline V gene encodes CDR1 MNHEY and CDR2 SMNVEV (reference sequence). CDR3 length equals 16 residues. The ends lost 5 bases at V and 5 bases at J; junction bases unmatched: 13. The CDR3: CASSLHPFTGGTEAFF. CDR3 coding DNA: TGTGCCAGCAGTCTTCACCCTTTCACAGGGGGAACTGAAGCTTTCTTT.

In its sample, this clonotype was seen many times. This rearrangement joins TRBV20-1 to TRBJ2-1; 9 bases align to TRBD2. Germline CDR1 and CDR2: DFQATT and SNEGSKA (reference sequence). CDR3 length equals 14 residues. With 3 bases clipped from V and 4 bases from J, the junction kept 4 bases outside the gene matches. CDR3 protein: CSASRLAEYNEQFF. The CDR3 DNA is TGCAGTGCTAGTCGACTAGCGGAGTACAATGAGCAGTTCTTC.

This clonotype was detected many times. This rearrangement joins TRBV12-3 or TRBV12-4 to TRBJ1-2, with TRBD1 identical over 8 bases. The CDR3 runs to 15 residues. V shed 6 bases and J 4 bases; nucleotides not matched to a gene: 10. As DNA, the CDR3 is TGTGCCAGCAGCCCCACAGGGGGGCCCCGCTATGGCTACACCTTC. Its protein product is CASSPTGGPRYGYTF.

This clonotype was found many times. The chain has TRBV6-2 or TRBV6-3 and TRBJ1-1; 8 bases agree with TRBD1. Germline CDR1 is MNHEY and CDR2 is SVGEGT. Germline trimming cut 6 bases from V and 1 base from J; bases unmatched to any gene: 10. CDR3 size: 16 residues. The CDR3 region is CASRQTRTGRNTEAFF. Here the CDR3 DNA reads TGTGCCAGCAGACAAACCCGGACAGGGAGGAACACTGAAGCTTTCTTT.

This clonotype was detected many times. The V gene is TRBV11-2, the J gene TRBJ2-7; D is possibly TRBD1 or TRBD2 (5 bases each). The CDR3 covers 13 residues. Germline CDR1 is SGHAT and CDR2 is FQNNGV. The V and J ends lost 3 bases and 7 bases respectively, with 13 bases between them. The DNA of the CDR3 is TGTGCCAGCAGCTTCGCCGGGAAGGGGGAGCAGTACTTC. It encodes CASSFAGKGEQYF.

The chain employs TRBV3-1 and TRBJ2-1; 10 bases map to TRBD2. With 5 bases clipped from V and 12 bases from J, the junction kept 16 bases outside the gene matches. The CDR3 contains 16 residues. Germline V lookup: CDR1 LGHDT, CDR2 YNNKEL (reference sequence). For the CDR3, the DNA is TGTGCCAGCAGCAGTAGCAGCGGGAGGGCCGAAGGTGTGCAGTTCTTC. Its translation: CASSSSSGRAEGVQFF.

This clonotype was seen at least ten times. V gene TRBV20-1 combines with J gene TRBJ2-7; 9 nucleotides match TRBD2. CDR1 DFQATT and CDR2 SNEGSKA come from the germline V gene (reference sequence). The junction had 6 bases not matched to a gene; V was cut back by 6 bases and J by 0 bases. The CDR3 loop spans 14 amino acids. CDR3 residues: CSAPTSGSSYEQYF. CDR3 nucleotides: TGCAGTGCCCCGACTAGCGGAAGCTCCTACGAGCAGTACTTC.

Concerning this clonotype: Mismatch with germline at one junction end may stem from a read error. The J gene is TRBJ1-5, the V gene TRBV19, with D possibly being TRBD1 (5 bases). This CDR3 contains 13 residues. Germline V CDR1 and CDR2: LNHDA, SQIVND (reference sequence). Here the CDR3 reads CASSMGGNQPRHF. CDR3 bases: TGTGCCAGTAGTATGGGGGGGAATCAGCCCCGGCATTTT.

This clonotype appeared many times. The chain carries TRBV15 and TRBJ2-2, with 8 bases that match TRBD2. Germline CDR1 LNHNV, CDR2 YYDKDF (reference sequence). The CDR3 runs to 16 residues. After removal of 3 bases from V and 3 bases from J, the junction contained 6 bases not matched to a gene. This CDR3 reads CATSSRAGADTGELFF. In DNA, the CDR3 is TGTGCCACCAGCAGTCGAGCGGGAGCAGACACCGGGGAGCTGTTTTTT. The entire variable domain, with the rest obtained from reference TRBV15 and TRBJ2-2, is as follows: DAMVIQNPRYQVTQFGKPVTLSCSQTLNHNVMYWYQQKSSQAPKLLFHYYDKDFNNEADTPDNFQSRRPNTSFCFLDIRSPGLGDTAMYLCATSSRAGADTGELFFGEGSRLTVL.

This clonotype was seen ten or more times. The chain is built from TRBV24-1 and TRBJ2-1, with D possibly TRBD1 on 5 matching bases. The germline gives CDR1 KGHDR, CDR2 SFDVKD. CDR3 length: 15 amino acids. V lost 4 bases, J lost 7 bases, and 16 bases lay in between. The CDR3 coding sequence is TGTGCCACCAGTGACGCCACAGTGGGGCGAAATGAGCAGTTCTTC. This codes for CATSDATVGRNEQFF.

This clonotype has ten or more counts. The chain is built from TRBV7-8 and TRBJ2-7, with D possibly TRBD1 on 6 matching bases. The germline V gene encodes CDR1 SGHVS and CDR2 FQNEAQ. The CDR3 spans 15 residues. The V end was cut by 1 base, the J end by 2 bases, with 12 bases between. The CDR3 region is CASSLERDITYEQYF. CDR3 bases: TGTGCCAGCAGCTTAGAAAGGGACATCACCTACGAGCAGTACTTC.

The table lists this clonotype with many counts. J is TRBJ2-1 and V is TRBV5-4; a weak D match, TRBD2 (6 bases). The germline V gene has CDR1 SGHNT and CDR2 YYREEE (reference sequence). Deletions cut 0 bases from V and 7 bases from J, with 14 bases between. The CDR3 consists of 15 residues. The CDR3 reads CASSLGAGTRNEQFF. CDR3 bases: TGTGCCAGCAGCTTGGGGGCGGGGACGAGGAATGAGCAGTTCTTC.

This clonotype was observed at least ten times. V gene TRBV12-3 or TRBV12-4 combines with J gene TRBJ2-3; the D is unclear. V lost 3 bases to trimming and J lost 2 bases, with 9 bases between them. The CDR3 has 14 residues. The DNA of the CDR3 is TGTGCCAGCAGTTTTGGGCTAACCACAGATACGCAGTATTTT. It translates to CASSFGLTTDTQYF.

The rearrangement joins TRBV6-5 to TRBJ2-7; TRBD2 matches 7 bases. This CDR3 region has 13 residues. Germline values: CDR1 MNHEY, CDR2 SVGAGI. Trimming cost V 6 bases and J 2 bases; bases outside gene matches: 4. The CDR3 DNA reads TGTGCCAGCAGAACTGGACTAGCCTACGAGCAGTACTTC. Protein product: CASRTGLAYEQYF.